The 16 T cell receptor beta chains in this list originate from one sample, sequenced in a study of T cell responses to AZD1222 COVID-19 vaccine. Here immunoSEQ multiplex PCR was the method, and the copy in TCRdb shows in-frame clones only, minus some. The sample has around 100,000 clones, more than 75% seen once. Here the sequenced sample was peripheral blood, taken on day 0 of MenACWY control vaccination. The receptor set was obtained from an adult in good health.

The chain joins TRBV6-2 or TRBV6-3 to TRBJ1-1; 7 positions agree with TRBD1. This CDR3 has 13 residues. From germline, CDR1 is MNHEY and CDR2 SVGEGT. Unmatched junction bases numbered 2, after V lost 4 bases and J lost 3 bases. This chain's CDR3 is CASSFTGDTEAFF. The CDR3 nucleotides read TGTGCCAGCAGTTTTACAGGGGACACTGAAGCTTTCTTT.

This chain joins TRBV6-5 and TRBJ1-1; unclear D gene. The CDR3 contains 13 residues. The V end lost 7 bases, the J end lost 12 bases, and 21 bases lay between the germline ends. Germline V lookup: CDR1 MNHEY, CDR2 SVGAGI. In nucleotides, the CDR3 is TGTGCCAGCAAAAAGGATCTTCGATTAGATACTTTCTTT. Translating it yields CASKKDLRLDTFF.

The chain links TRBV19 to TRBJ1-5, with 8 bases lining up with TRBD1. Trimming took 5 bases from V and 0 from J; bases not matched to a gene: 12. The length of the CDR3 is 18 residues. CDR1 LNHDA and CDR2 SQIVND come from the germline V gene (reference sequence). As DNA, the CDR3 is TGTGCCAGTAGTCCCAGGGGGCCGGGCTTTTATAGCAATCAGCCCCAGCATTTT. Translating gives CASSPRGPGFYSNQPQHF.

This sequence joins TRBV28 and TRBJ2-3; D not resolved. CDR3 length: 11 residues. Germline-derived CDR1 and CDR2 are MDHEN and SYDVKM. With 1 base removed from V and 4 bases from J, the gap between germline ends came to 0 bases. CDR3 protein: CASSLSDTQYF. Here the CDR3 DNA reads TGTGCCAGCAGTTTATCAGATACGCAGTATTTT.

The V call is TRBV18, the J call TRBJ1-2, with a weak D call TRBD1 (6 bases). The length of the CDR3 is 15 residues. Germline V gene data show CDR1 as KGHSH and CDR2 as LQKENI. The V gene lost 2 bases and the J gene lost 3 bases, with 13 bases spanning the gap. The CDR3 sequence: CASSPSPGADYGYTF. The CDR3 region has the DNA TGTGCCAGCTCACCATCTCCAGGGGCGGACTATGGCTACACCTTC.

The chain links TRBV30 to TRBJ2-3, with 12 bases fitting TRBD2. V lost 7 bases to trimming and J lost 2 bases; unmatched junction nucleotides: 4. CDR1 is GTSNPN and CDR2 is SVGIG in the germline V gene (reference sequence). The CDR3 is 14 amino acids. CDR3 in DNA: TGTGCCTTACTAGCGGGGGGTATCACAGATACGCAGTATTTT. Its translation is CALLAGGITDTQYF.

The chain couples TRBV28 to TRBJ2-7; D not certain. Germline assignment: CDR1 MDHEN and CDR2 SYDVKM. Trimming stripped 6 bases from V and 4 bases from J, with 7 bases between. The CDR3 is 11 amino acids. The CDR3 region is CASSLEYEQYF. In nucleotides, the CDR3 is TGTGCCAGCAGCCTAGAATACGAGCAGTACTTC. The full variable domain, its missing parts supplied by reference TRBV28 and TRBJ2-7, is DVKVTQSSRYLVKRTGEKVFLECVQDMDHENMFWYRQDPGLGLRLIYFSYDVKMKEKGDIPEGYSVSREKKERFSLILESASTNQTSMYLCASSLEYEQYFGPGTRLTVT.

This chain connects TRBV7-6 to TRBJ1-1, with D hard to call. The length of the CDR3 is 14 residues. Germline assignment: CDR1 SGHVS and CDR2 FNYEAQ. V lost 2 bases, J lost 0 bases, and 7 bases lay in between. The CDR3: CASSLSGLNTEAFF. The CDR3 DNA reads as TGTGCCAGCAGCTTATCGGGTTTGAACACTGAAGCTTTCTTT.

A few counts support this clone. The rearrangement uses TRBV28 and TRBJ2-3, with 11 bases aligning to TRBD2. With 2 bases clipped from V and 3 bases from J, the junction kept 4 bases outside the gene matches. Germline V CDR1 and CDR2: MDHEN, SYDVKM. The CDR3 consists of 16 residues. The CDR3 DNA sequence: TGTGCCAGCAGTTTAGCCGCTAGCGGGAGGACAGATACGCAGTATTTT. This gives the protein CASSLAASGRTDTQYF.

This chain connects TRBV5-4 to TRBJ2-1; no firm D call. V shed 0 bases and J shed 8 bases, with 15 bases lying between them. Germline loops: CDR1 SGHNT, CDR2 YYREEE (reference sequence). This CDR3 is built from 15 residues. CDR3 in amino acids: CASSLELEVVYEQFF. CDR3 nucleotide sequence: TGTGCCAGCAGCTTGGAGCTAGAGGTGGTCTATGAGCAGTTCTTC.

V usage is TRBV3-1 (or the pseudogene TRBV3-2) and J usage is TRBJ1-2; TRBD1 matches 9 bases. CDR1 is LGHDT and CDR2 is YNNKEL in the germline V gene (reference sequence). The CDR3 is 15 residues long. V shed 2 bases, J shed 9 bases, and the junction held 10 bases outside the gene matches. This CDR3 reads CASSQISRTGDRYTF. The CDR3 coding sequence is TGTGCCAGCAGCCAAATCTCGCGGACAGGGGATCGCTACACCTTC.

In its sample, this clone was seen a few times. The CDR3 sequence: CASSWTPRGYTF. In DNA, the CDR3 is TGTGCCAGCAGTTGGACACCAAGGGGCTACACCTTC. The V call is TRBV2, the J call TRBJ1-2; TRBD1 is a possible D gene (5 bases). The CDR3 runs 12 residues. Germline V CDR1 and CDR2: SNHLY, FYNNEI. The germline V and J ends were trimmed by 5 bases and 8 bases, with 12 bases remaining between them.

This clone has only a few counts. The chain joins TRBV7-9 to TRBJ1-4; D perhaps matches TRBD1 (6 bases). The CDR3 covers 15 residues. The V and J ends lost 4 bases and 3 bases respectively, with 12 bases between them. CDR1 is SEHNR, CDR2 FQNEAQ, per germline (reference sequence). CDR3 loop: CASSSGTRSNEKLFF. The CDR3 coding sequence is TGTGCCAGCAGCTCCGGGACAAGATCTAATGAAAAACTGTTTTTT.

This chain uses TRBV28 with TRBJ2-5; 9 positions match TRBD2. J gave up 6 bases and V 11 bases, and 16 bases lay outside the gene matches. Per the germline V gene, CDR1 is MDHEN and CDR2 is SYDVKM. The CDR3 runs 15 residues. The CDR3 DNA sequence: TGTGCCCACCAGCGGGGGGACTTTTCCAAACAGACCCAGTACTTC. Protein sequence: CAHQRGDFSKQTQYF.

The V call is TRBV19, the J call TRBJ1-5; unclear D gene. The germline gives CDR1 LNHDA, CDR2 SQIVND (reference sequence). Trimming pared 3 bases from V and 5 bases from J, leaving 8 bases between. This CDR3 contains 13 residues. CDR3 sequence (DNA): TGTGCCAGTAGTATCAACAGAGATCAGCCCCAGCATTTT. It is translated as CASSINRDQPQHF.

The gene calls are TRBV19 and TRBJ2-7; 10 nucleotides agree with TRBD2. Germline CDR1 LNHDA, CDR2 SQIVND (reference sequence). The CDR3 is made up of 14 amino acids. With 6 bases clipped from V and 3 bases from J, the junction kept 5 bases outside the gene matches. In nucleotides, the CDR3 is TGTGCCAGTAGCCTAGCGGGAGTGAACTACGAGCAGTACTTC. This sequence encodes CASSLAGVNYEQYF.